Below, one T cell receptor beta chain is given with its context. Donors were grouped by their self-reported clinical history. In the study's own analysis: Using reference gene primer amplification, nucleated cell counts were estimated. Clones were read by immunoSEQ multiplex PCR, and TCRdb kept only the in-frame ones, dropping some. The DNA gave D and trimming, while V, J and clone size come from that table. The sample gives 400,000 to 500,000 clones, approximately 88% of which show up once; less than 2% is in the top ten. The CDR3 length is 15 residues. Germline CDR1 MNHEY, CDR2 SVGAGI. Between the trimmed V and J ends, which lost 4 bases and 8 bases, there was a span of 18 bases. This specimen comes from a study of blood T cell repertoires in COVID-19. At the level of the study: Samples came from the United States, Italy and Spain, spanning acute and convalescent COVID-19.

The receptor was derived from a woman between 40 and 50 years old who had recovered from COVID-19. The chain links TRBV6-5 to TRBJ2-1; D possibly corresponds to TRBD1 (6 bases). Sequenced input: PBMCs or T cells enriched from blood (not recorded which). As DNA, the CDR3 is TGTGCCAGCAGTTGGACAGACCAGGGGACGGATGAGCAGTTCTTC. Its translation is CASSWTDQGTDEQFF.